Listed below are T cell receptor beta chains from one sample, sequenced in a study of control samples from healthy donors and cancer patients. Repertoires were generated with immunoSEQ multiplex PCR, while TCRdb's copy carries only in-frame clones and drops some. The data show some 150,000 clones, 94% seen once. The sequenced sample consisted of blood. Every receptor here comes from a man aged 35 to 55 in good health. The conserved cysteine and the conserved F or W are not part of the CDR3 here. Expanded clones are given a class, and other clones once, few, many or no size at all.

clone_size j_call v_call cdr3_length cdr3_aa
NA TRBJ2-5 TRBV2 14 ASSFPAAGLGETQY
NA TRBJ2-5 TRBV11-3 11 ASSSTGGETQY
NA TRBJ1-3 TRBV2 13 ASSANQHSGNTIY
NA TRBJ1-5 TRBV4-1 11 ASSQRDSQPQH
NA TRBJ1-6 TRBV28 12 ASSTGTGGSPLH
NA TRBJ2-7 TRBV5-1 15 ASSLAWLGPSSYEQY
NA TRBJ2-2 TRBV6-5 13 ASSPGALSPGELF
NA TRBJ1-2 TRBV3-1/TRBV3-2 14 ASSQDPTRGSYGYT
NA TRBJ1-1 TRBV6-5 11 ASSSLGQIEAF
NA TRBJ1-6 TRBV24-1 14 ATKENSHIYNSPLH
NA TRBJ2-3 TRBV7-9 16 ASSSTFKREGRTDTQY
once TRBJ2-1 TRBV18 13 ASSKTGMGRPEQF
NA TRBJ1-1 TRBV25-1 11 ATLGQGRTEAF
NA TRBJ1-6 TRBV6-1 13 ASSETWDNNSPLH
NA TRBJ1-2 TRBV11-2 12 ASSASTADYGYT
NA TRBJ2-6 TRBV6-2/TRBV6-3 17 ASSTGSLSLGSGANVLT
NA TRBJ1-1 TRBV6-5 11 ASSPGLNTEAF
NA TRBJ1-2 TRBV11-3 11 ASSSRQGSGYT
NA TRBJ1-2 TRBV4-1 14 ASSQDDRDYYYGYT
few TRBJ2-7 TRBV18 12 ASSPRDTDYEQY
NA TRBJ2-2 TRBV3-1/TRBV3-2 15 ASSQAGTSGFTGELF
NA TRBJ2-1 TRBV6-5 11 ASSRFLTNEQF
once TRBJ1-6 TRBV6-6 14 ASSPLGQGERSPLH
NA TRBJ2-5 TRBV7-9 11 ASSLGLQETQY
once TRBJ2-2 TRBV5-5 13 ASSGNRENTGELF
NA TRBJ1-2 TRBV5-5 12 ASSLNSRDYGYT
NA TRBJ1-6 TRBV6-1 17 ASSEAGSIPSSYNSPLH
NA TRBJ2-7 TRBV9 12 ASSLQGSSYEQY
NA TRBJ1-4 TRBV4-2 14 ASSQDLGQTNEKLF
NA TRBJ2-7 TRBV5-6 14 ASSFPTSDFTYEQY
NA TRBJ2-5 TRBV4-2 14 ASSQDRKAYQETQY
NA TRBJ2-1 TRBV15 14 ATSRPTGSSYNEQF
NA TRBJ1-4 TRBV7-2 15 ASSSHRGLLTNEKLF
NA TRBJ2-2 TRBV6-5 12 ASKPGLATGELF
once TRBJ1-5 TRBV15 13 ATSRAQDGNQPQH
NA TRBJ1-1 TRBV5-4 10 ASSLLTAEAF
NA TRBJ1-4 TRBV28 11 ASIRGQNEKLF
NA TRBJ1-5 TRBV19 13 ASSILDGNNQPQH
NA TRBJ2-2 TRBV7-2 10 ASSYRGGELF
NA TRBJ1-1 TRBV2 12 ASKERGDRSEAF
NA TRBJ2-3 TRBV5-1 13 ASSLDGAGSDTQY
NA TRBJ2-2 TRBV5-1 14 ASSVRLAENTGELF
NA TRBJ1-5 TRBV7-8 12 ASSSQGSRQPQH
NA TRBJ2-7 TRBV9 13 ASSPRQGRAYEQY
NA TRBJ1-3 TRBV10-3 13 AIRGTPNSGNTIY
NA TRBJ2-1 TRBV5-1 13 ASVQGDRGVNEQF
NA TRBJ1-6 TRBV12-3/TRBV12-4 10 ASSLNRSPLH
NA TRBJ2-3 TRBV5-1 14 ASSLEGTRITDTQY
NA TRBJ2-1 TRBV6-5 11 ASKRTSGAYWF
NA TRBJ2-5 TRBV9 14 ASSASGTSVQETQY
NA TRBJ2-1 TRBV28 13 ASSLAGGPSHEQF
NA TRBJ1-1 TRBV7-9 10 ASSFRDTEAF
NA TRBJ2-1 TRBV25-1 14 ASSDSAGASYNEQF
NA TRBJ2-3 TRBV7-8 11 ASSAAWGDTQY
NA TRBJ1-2 TRBV29-1 12 SAGGHAGNYGYT
NA TRBJ2-1 TRBV29-1 12 SVLETGARNEQF
NA TRBJ1-1 TRBV12-3/TRBV12-4 11 ASSLVQNTEAF